This T cell receptor (beta chain) was recorded in a study of blood T cell repertoires in COVID-19. Turning to the study itself: Spain, Italy and the United States supplied samples that represented acute and convalescent COVID-19. The cDNA or gDNA used as material had been derived from T cells, B-cell-depleted T cells, or PBMCs.

Original methodology: Nucleated cell counts were estimated from reference gene primer amplification. Sequenced by immunoSEQ multiplex PCR; TCRdb stores in-frame clones only, minus some. V, J and clone size are those of that table, while D and trimming were read from the DNA. The sample has roughly 63,000 clones, over 75% seen once. The V end lost 7 bases, the J end lost 1 base, and 10 bases lay between the germline ends. This CDR3 contains 13 residues. In germline, CDR1 is LGHDT, CDR2 YNNKEL (reference sequence). The TCR sequence derives from a human donor in a cohort sampled during active COVID-19. V usage is TRBV3-1 (or the pseudogene TRBV3-2) and J usage is TRBJ1-2; D uncertain. Sequenced material: peripheral blood. The CDR3 reads CASKLTGNYGYTF. In DNA form, the CDR3 reads TGTGCCAGCAAGCTAACGGGTAACTATGGCTACACCTTC.